The next 7 T cell receptor beta chains were all read from a single sample in a study of T cell responses to AZD1222 COVID-19 vaccine. TCRdb keeps only in-frame clones here, not all; method: immunoSEQ multiplex PCR. Here the sample spans under 150,000 clones, roughly 92% being singletons. Sequencing used peripheral blood, obtained 28 days after the second AZD1222 dose. These receptors all stem from an adult who received the AZD1222 COVID-19 vaccine.

V and J are TRBV10-2 and TRBJ2-5; D may correspond to TRBD1 or TRBD2 (5 bases each). Germline values: CDR1 WSHSY, CDR2 SAAADI. This CDR3 is 13 amino acids long. The ends were cut back, 3 bases at V and 5 bases at J, with 10 bases in the middle. The CDR3 DNA reads as TGCGCCAGCAGTGAAGGGACGAGCGAGACCCAGTACTTC. Protein: CASSEGTSETQYF.

As DNA, the CDR3 is TGTGCCAGCAGCCAAGACAGGGAACCCTACAATGAGCAGTTCTTC. Its translation is CASSQDREPYNEQFF. The chain has TRBV4-2 and TRBJ2-1, with D tentatively TRBD1 (5 bases). Germline CDR1 LGHNA, CDR2 YNFKEQ. The CDR3 contains 15 residues. V was pared by 0 bases and J by 2 bases, with 8 bases between.

The V gene is TRBV7-2, the J gene TRBJ1-4; 8 bases align to TRBD1. The V segment lost 6 bases and the J segment 5 bases; nucleotides outside the gene matches: 5. Germline V CDR1 and CDR2: SGHTA, FQGNSA. The CDR3 covers 14 residues. The CDR3 sequence is CASSQQGGNEKLFF. CDR3 nucleotide sequence: TGTGCCAGCAGTCAACAGGGGGGAAATGAAAAACTGTTTTTT.

V and J are TRBV6-1 and TRBJ2-6; weak D call: TRBD2 (5 bases). V lost 3 bases and J 3 bases, leaving 6 bases between the germline ends. The CDR3 is made up of 14 amino acids. The germline CDR1 and CDR2 sequences are MNHNS and SASEGT. CDR3 sequence: CASSDSVGANVLTF. The CDR3 nucleotides read TGTGCCAGCAGTGATAGCGTTGGGGCCAACGTCCTGACTTTC.

This clone was detected a few times. This chain links TRBV7-6 with TRBJ2-7; no clear D gene. The CDR3 has 17 residues. Germline V lookup: CDR1 SGHVS, CDR2 FNYEAQ. Trimming cost V 5 bases and J 11 bases, with 31 bases left between them. CDR3 residues: CASSPRPLAADLPRKYF. As DNA, the CDR3 is TGTGCCAGCAGCCCCCGCCCGTTGGCCGCAGATCTCCCTCGGAAGTACTTC.

In its sample, this clone was seen once. This chain connects TRBV5-4 to TRBJ2-1; tentatively, D is TRBD1 or TRBD2 (7 bases each). Trimming shortened V by 2 bases and J by 7 bases, and 16 bases separated the two germline ends. CDR3 length equals 15 residues. Germline-derived CDR1 and CDR2 are SGHNT and YYREEE (reference sequence). The CDR3 coding sequence is TGTGCCAGCAGCTTCAGGGGGAGGGACGTTAATGAGCAGTTCTTC. As protein: CASSFRGRDVNEQFF.

With regard to this clone: Mismatch with germline at one junction end may stem from a read error. V usage is TRBV28 and J usage is TRBJ1-5; D unclear. The CDR3 spans 15 residues. Germline-derived CDR1 and CDR2 are MDHEN and SYDVKM. CDR3 protein: CASSFGDHSYQPQHF. The CDR3 DNA sequence: TGTGCCAGCAGTTTTGGGGATCATAGCTATCAGCCCCAGCATTTT. Filled out from reference TRBV28 and TRBJ1-5, the complete variable domain reads DVKVTQSSRYLVKRTGEKVFLECVQDMDHENMFWYRQDPGLGLRLIYFSYDVKMKEKGDIPEGYSVSREKKERFSLILESASTNQTSMYLCASSFGDHSYQPQHFGDGTRLSIL.